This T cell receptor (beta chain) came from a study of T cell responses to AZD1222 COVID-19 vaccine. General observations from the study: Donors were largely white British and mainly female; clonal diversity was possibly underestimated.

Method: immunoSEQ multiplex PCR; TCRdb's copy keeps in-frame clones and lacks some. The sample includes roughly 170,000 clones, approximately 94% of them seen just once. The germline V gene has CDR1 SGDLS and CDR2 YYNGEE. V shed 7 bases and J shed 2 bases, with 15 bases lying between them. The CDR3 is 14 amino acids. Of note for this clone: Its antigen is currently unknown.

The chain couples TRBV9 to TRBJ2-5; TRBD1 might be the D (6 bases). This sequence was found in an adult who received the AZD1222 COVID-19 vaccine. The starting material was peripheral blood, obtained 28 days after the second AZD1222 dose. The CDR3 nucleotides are TGTGCCAGCGGGGGCCTAGAACGGCAAGAGACCCAGTACTTC. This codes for CASGGLERQETQYF.